Below, 2 T cell receptor beta chains from the same sample are listed, as sequenced in a study of T cell responses to AZD1222 COVID-19 vaccine. Assay: immunoSEQ multiplex PCR; the TCRdb copy retains only in-frame clones and omits some. The table shows approximately 150,000 clones, with more than 90% occurring only once. The sample in question was peripheral blood, obtained on day 0 of AZD1222 vaccination. The receptors were gathered from an adult in good health.

The chain has TRBV11-3 and TRBJ2-1; 7 bases align to TRBD1. Germline lookup yields CDR1 SGHNT and CDR2 YENEEA. V lost 2 bases, J lost 4 bases, and 8 bases stayed unmatched. The CDR3 is made up of 16 amino acids. As DNA, the CDR3 is TGTGCCAGCAGCTTAAGGGGGCTAATGGTGTACAATGAGCAGTTCTTC. Protein product: CASSLRGLMVYNEQFF.

This clone was observed a handful of times. The rearrangement joins TRBV6-5 to TRBJ1-1; no clear D gene. The CDR3 length is 12 residues. Germline values: CDR1 MNHEY, CDR2 SVGAGI. V was cut by 2 bases and J by 8 bases, with 9 bases left in between. CDR3 bases: TGTGCCAGCAGTTACAACGGACGAGAAGCTTTCTTT. This sequence encodes CASSYNGREAFF.